The source of this TCR beta chain is a study of T cell responses to AZD1222 COVID-19 vaccine. Study-level results: Vaccination with two AZD1222 doses was followed by a rise in Spike-specific TCR breadth and depth. Only 5 to 7 AZD1222 recipients tested seropositive at baseline.

This CDR3 spans 17 amino acids. The junction had 14 bases not matched to a gene; V was cut back by 6 bases and J by 10 bases. Germline loops: CDR1 MDHEN, CDR2 SYDVKM. In regard to this clone: Its antigen is undetermined.

Clones were sequenced by immunoSEQ multiplex PCR, and TCRdb holds only the in-frame ones, with some missing. The sample includes tens of thousands of clones, approximately 87% of them seen just once. Material: peripheral blood, obtained on day 0 of MenACWY control vaccination. V gene TRBV28 combines with J gene TRBJ1-6; 11 positions match TRBD1. The receptor was isolated from an adult in good health. CDR3 nucleotide sequence: TGTGCCAGCAGCCTCTCCCCGGTGGGGACAGGGGGATCACCCCTCCACTTT. Protein sequence: CASSLSPVGTGGSPLHF.